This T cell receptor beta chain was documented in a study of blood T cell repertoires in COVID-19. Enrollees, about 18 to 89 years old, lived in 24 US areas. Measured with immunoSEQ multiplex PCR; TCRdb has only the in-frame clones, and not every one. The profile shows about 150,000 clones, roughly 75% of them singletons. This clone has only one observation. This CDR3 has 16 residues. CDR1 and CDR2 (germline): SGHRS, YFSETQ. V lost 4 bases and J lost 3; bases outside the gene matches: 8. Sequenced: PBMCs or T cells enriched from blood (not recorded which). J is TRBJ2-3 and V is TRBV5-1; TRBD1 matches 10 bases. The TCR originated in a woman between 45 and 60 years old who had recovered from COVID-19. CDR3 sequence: CASSPTGGEGTDTQYF. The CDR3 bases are TGCGCCAGCAGCCCGACAGGGGGCGAAGGGACAGATACGCAGTATTTT.